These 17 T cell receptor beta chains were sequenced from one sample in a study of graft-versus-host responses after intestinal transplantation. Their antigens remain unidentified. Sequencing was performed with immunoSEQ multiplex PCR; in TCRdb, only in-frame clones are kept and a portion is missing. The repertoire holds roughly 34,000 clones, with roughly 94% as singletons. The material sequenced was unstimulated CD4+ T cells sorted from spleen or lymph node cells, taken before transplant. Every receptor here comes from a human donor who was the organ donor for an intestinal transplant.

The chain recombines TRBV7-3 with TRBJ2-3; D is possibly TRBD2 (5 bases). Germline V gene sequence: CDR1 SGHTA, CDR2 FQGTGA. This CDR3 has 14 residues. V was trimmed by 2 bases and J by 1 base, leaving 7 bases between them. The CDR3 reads CASSLGGRTDTQYF. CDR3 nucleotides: TGTGCCAGCAGCTTAGGCGGGCGCACAGATACGCAGTATTTT.

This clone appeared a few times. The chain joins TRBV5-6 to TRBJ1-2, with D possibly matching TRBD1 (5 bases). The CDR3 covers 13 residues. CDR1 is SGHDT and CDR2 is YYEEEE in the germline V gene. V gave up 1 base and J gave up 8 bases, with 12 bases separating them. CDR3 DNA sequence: TGTGCCAGCAGCTTGCGAGGGGCGGGGGGCTACACCTTC. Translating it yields CASSLRGAGGYTF.

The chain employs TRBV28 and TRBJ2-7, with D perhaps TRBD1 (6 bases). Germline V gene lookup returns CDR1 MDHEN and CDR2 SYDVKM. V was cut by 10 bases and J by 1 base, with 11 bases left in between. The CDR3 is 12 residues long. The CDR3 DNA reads TGTGCCATAATTCAGGGGTCCTACGAGCAGTACTTC. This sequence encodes CAIIQGSYEQYF.

The CDR3 protein is CASSQEAGPPFRGGHDTQYF. The CDR3 region has the DNA TGTGCCAGCAGCCAAGAGGCGGGACCCCCCTTCCGCGGGGGGCATGATACGCAGTATTTT. This chain joins TRBV4-2 and TRBJ2-3, with TRBD2 matching 8 bases. In germline, CDR1 is LGHNA, CDR2 YNFKEQ. Trimming cost V 0 bases and J 6 bases; bases outside gene matches: 20. The CDR3 length is 20 residues.

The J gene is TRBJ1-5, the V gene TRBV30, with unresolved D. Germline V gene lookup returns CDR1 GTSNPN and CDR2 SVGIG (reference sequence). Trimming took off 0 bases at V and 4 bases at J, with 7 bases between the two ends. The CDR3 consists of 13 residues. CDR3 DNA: TGTGCCTGGAGTGTGGAATCGAATCAGCCCCAGCATTTT. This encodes CAWSVESNQPQHF.

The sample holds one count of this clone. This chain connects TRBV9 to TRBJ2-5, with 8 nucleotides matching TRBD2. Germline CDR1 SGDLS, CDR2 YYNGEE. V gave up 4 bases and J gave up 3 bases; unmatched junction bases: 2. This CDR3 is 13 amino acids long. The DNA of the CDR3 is TGTGCCAGCAGCCAGGGACTAGAAGAGACCCAGTACTTC. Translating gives CASSQGLEETQYF.

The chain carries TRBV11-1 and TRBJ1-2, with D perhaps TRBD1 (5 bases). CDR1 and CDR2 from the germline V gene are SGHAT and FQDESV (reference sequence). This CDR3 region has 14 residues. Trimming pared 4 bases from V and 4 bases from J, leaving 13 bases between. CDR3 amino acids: CASSSRDAIYGYTF. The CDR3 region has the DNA TGTGCCAGCAGCTCCCGGGACGCAATCTATGGCTACACCTTC. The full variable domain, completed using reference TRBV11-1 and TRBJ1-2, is EAEVAQSPRYKITEKSQAVAFWCDPISGHATLYWYRQILGQGPELLVQFQDESVVDDSQLPKDRFSAERLKGVDSTLKIQPAELGDSAMYLCASSSRDAIYGYTFGSGTRLTVV.

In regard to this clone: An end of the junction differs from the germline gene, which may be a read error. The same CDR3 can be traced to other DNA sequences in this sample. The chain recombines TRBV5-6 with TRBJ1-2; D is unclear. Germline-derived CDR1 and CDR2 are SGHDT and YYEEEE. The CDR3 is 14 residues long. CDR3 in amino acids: CASNLAAQDYGYTF. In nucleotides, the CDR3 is TGTGCCAGCAATTTGGCCGCTCAGGACTACGGCTACACCTTC.

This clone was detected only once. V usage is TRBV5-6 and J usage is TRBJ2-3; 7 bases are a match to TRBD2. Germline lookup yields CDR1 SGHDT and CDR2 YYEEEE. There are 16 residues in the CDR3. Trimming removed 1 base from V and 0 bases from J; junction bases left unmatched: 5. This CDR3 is CASSLIRGVSTDTQYF. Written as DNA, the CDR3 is TGTGCCAGCAGCTTGATCCGGGGGGTTAGCACAGATACGCAGTATTTT.

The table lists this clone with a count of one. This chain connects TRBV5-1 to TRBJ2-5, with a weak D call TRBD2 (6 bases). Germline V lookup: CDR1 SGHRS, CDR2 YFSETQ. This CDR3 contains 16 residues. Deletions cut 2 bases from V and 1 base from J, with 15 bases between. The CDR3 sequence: CASSFGGLGGQETQYF. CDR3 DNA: TGCGCCAGCAGCTTTGGGGGGTTGGGGGGCCAAGAGACCCAGTACTTC.

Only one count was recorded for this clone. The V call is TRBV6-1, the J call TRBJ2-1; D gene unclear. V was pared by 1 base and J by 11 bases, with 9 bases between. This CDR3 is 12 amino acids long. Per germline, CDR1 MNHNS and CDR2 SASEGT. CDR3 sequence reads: CASSEEVNQQFF. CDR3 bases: TGTGCCAGCAGTGAAGAGGTAAATCAGCAGTTCTTC.

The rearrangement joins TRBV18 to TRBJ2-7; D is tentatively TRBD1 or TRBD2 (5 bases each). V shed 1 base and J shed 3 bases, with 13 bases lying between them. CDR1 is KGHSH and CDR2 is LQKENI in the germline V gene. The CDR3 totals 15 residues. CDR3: CASSPRAEGRYEQYF. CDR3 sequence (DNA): TGTGCCAGCTCACCACGGGCAGAGGGACGCTACGAGCAGTACTTC.

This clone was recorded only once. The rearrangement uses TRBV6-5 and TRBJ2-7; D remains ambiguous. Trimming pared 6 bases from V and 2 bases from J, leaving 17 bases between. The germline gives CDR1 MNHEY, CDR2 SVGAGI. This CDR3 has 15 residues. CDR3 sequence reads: CASRATIQIAYEQYF. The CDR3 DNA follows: TGTGCCAGCAGAGCGACGATCCAGATAGCCTACGAGCAGTACTTC.

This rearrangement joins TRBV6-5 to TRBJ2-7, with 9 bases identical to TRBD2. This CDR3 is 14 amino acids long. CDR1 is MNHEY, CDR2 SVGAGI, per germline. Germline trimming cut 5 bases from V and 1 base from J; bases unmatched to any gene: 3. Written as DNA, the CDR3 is TGTGCCAGCAGTCGGACTAGCGCATCCTACGAGCAGTACTTC. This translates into CASSRTSASYEQYF.

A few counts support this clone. The CDR3 DNA reads as TGTGCCAGCAGCGGGACTAGCGAGCAGTACTTC. Translation gives CASSGTSEQYF. V and J are TRBV5-4 and TRBJ2-7, with 8 bases matching TRBD2. The CDR3 runs 11 residues. The germline V gene encodes CDR1 SGHNT and CDR2 YYREEE (reference sequence). V was clipped by 4 bases and J by 6 bases; unmatched bases: 0. Together with reference TRBV5-4 and TRBJ2-7, the CDR3 gives the full variable domain: ETGVTQSPTHLIKTRGQQVTLRCSSQSGHNTVSWYQQALGQGPQFIFQYYREEENGRGNFPPRFSGLQFPNYSSELNVNALELDDSALYLCASSGTSEQYFGPGTRLTVT.

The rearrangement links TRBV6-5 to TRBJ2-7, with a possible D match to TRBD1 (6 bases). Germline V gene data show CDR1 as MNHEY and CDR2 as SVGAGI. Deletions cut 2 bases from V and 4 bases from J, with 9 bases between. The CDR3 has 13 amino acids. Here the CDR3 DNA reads TGTGCCAGCAGTTACAGAACAGGGTACGAGCAGTACTTC. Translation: CASSYRTGYEQYF.

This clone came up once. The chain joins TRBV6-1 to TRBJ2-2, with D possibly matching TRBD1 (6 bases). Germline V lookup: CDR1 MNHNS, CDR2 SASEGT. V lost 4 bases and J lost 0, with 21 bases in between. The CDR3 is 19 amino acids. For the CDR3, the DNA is TGTGCCAGCAGTGTCCCGGGACAATCGAAAACCCCGAACACCGGGGAGCTGTTTTTT. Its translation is CASSVPGQSKTPNTGELFF.